This TCR beta chain was sequenced during a study of shared clonotypes between healthy human individuals. Whole-study results and caveats: Few donors limited the genetic and exposure-history diversity represented. Collection of samples was limited to blood; tissue repertoires likely differ.

Original processing methods: For the immunoSEQ data, sequences were junction-only without quality scores, so filtering differed. The method was immunoSEQ multiplex PCR; TCRdb's version includes in-frame clones alone and lacks a portion of them. V and J calls and clone size come straight from that table; D and trimming were deduced from the DNA. The sample lists hundreds of thousands of clones; roughly 79% were seen once. Only one count was recorded for this clone. Antigen unknown. Sequencing was performed on PBMCs. The TCR was taken from a woman in her thirties or forties in good health. Some clones in this sample may be carry-over from other donors' samples.

CDR3 in amino acids: CASSLVGGRAGNIQYF. The DNA for the CDR3 is TGTGCCAGCAGTTTAGTCGGAGGACGAGCCGGGAACATTCAGTACTTC. This chain joins TRBV28 and TRBJ2-4, with D possibly matching TRBD2 (5 bases). V was cut by 2 bases and J by 7 bases, with 18 bases left in between. The germline V gene has CDR1 MDHEN and CDR2 SYDVKM. The CDR3 consists of 16 residues.